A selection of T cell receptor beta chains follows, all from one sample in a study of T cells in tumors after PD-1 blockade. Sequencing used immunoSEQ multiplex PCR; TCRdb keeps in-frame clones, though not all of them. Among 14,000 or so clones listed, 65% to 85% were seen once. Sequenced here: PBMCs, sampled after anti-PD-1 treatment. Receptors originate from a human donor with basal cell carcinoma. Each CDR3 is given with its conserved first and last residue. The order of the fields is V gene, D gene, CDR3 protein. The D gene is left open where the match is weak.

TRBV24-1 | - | CATSDLEFTAEQFF
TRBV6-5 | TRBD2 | CASLPLAGGADTQYF
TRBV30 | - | CAWSVQGLSNTEAFF
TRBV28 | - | CASSSRHMNTEAFF
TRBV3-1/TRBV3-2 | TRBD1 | CASSPGQINSPLHF
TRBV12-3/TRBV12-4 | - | CASSTFIDTEAFF
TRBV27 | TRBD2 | CASSRSSGKQFF
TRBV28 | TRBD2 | CAAGDRLRVITPYEQYF
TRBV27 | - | CASSFSTGLLINQPQHF
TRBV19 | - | CASSTGWTEAFF